Detailed here is one T cell receptor beta chain. The record originates from a study of blood T cell repertoires in COVID-19. Looking at the study overall: Samples of COVID-19 (acute and convalescent) were obtained from the United States, Italy and Spain. PBMCs, B-cell-depleted T cells, or T cells were the source of the cDNA or gDNA that made up the material.

The length of the CDR3 is 18 residues. The ends were cut back, 5 bases at V and 6 bases at J, with 28 bases in the middle. Germline V CDR1 and CDR2: MNHNY, SVGAGI (reference sequence). Original methodology: Estimates of nucleated cell counts were drawn from the amplification of reference gene primers. Sequencing used immunoSEQ multiplex PCR; TCRdb keeps in-frame clones, though not all of them. Clone size and the V and J calls come from that table; the DNA yielded D and trimming. There are about 250,000 clones in the sample; 84% occur only once, and roughly 4% lies in the top ten. The receptor comes from a man over 45 with acute or convalescent COVID-19. The rearrangement uses TRBV6-6 and TRBJ1-2; tentatively, D is TRBD1 (6 bases). The sequenced sample was peripheral blood. CDR3 DNA sequence: TGTGCCAGCAGTCCCCGCCCCCTCCGGGACACGGCGCGACATGGCTACACCTTC. Its translation: CASSPRPLRDTARHGYTF.